This T cell receptor (beta chain) appears in the sequencing data of a study of T cell clones after liver transplantation. Study-level information: Apart from a few HCV-positive recipients, transplants were for non-autoimmune, non-viral reasons.

Within the sample, this clone is hyperexpanded (1% or more). No antigen is known for it. Study-level results: A significant post-transplant drop in circulating graft-donor-reactive CD4 TCRbeta sequences occurred in most of the 8 subjects. Donor-reactive sequences fell more than third party-reactive ones, suggesting partial deletion.

Sequenced by immunoSEQ multiplex PCR; TCRdb stores in-frame clones only, minus some. Seen here are 100 to 150 clones, 30% to 35% observed once, and the top ten hold under 45%. Alloreactive TCRbeta sequences came from sequencing proliferating CFSE-low cells in the MLR. Pre-transplant recipient cells responded to graft donor PBMCs, splenocytes, lymph-node cells, or third-party PBMCs. The specimen was CD4+ T cells from cultured PBMCs. The TCR sequence derives from a human patient who received a liver transplant. Some T cells may originate from the graft donor.

CDR3 sequence (DNA): TGTGCCAGCAGCTCCCGGGACAGGGGAACCTACGAGCAGTACTTC. Translating it yields CASSSRDRGTYEQYF. The J gene is TRBJ2-7, the V gene TRBV11-1; 10 nucleotides match TRBD1. The CDR3 spans 15 residues. The germline V gene has CDR1 SGHAT and CDR2 FQDESV (reference sequence). The trim removed 4 bases at V and 2 bases at J, leaving 5 bases unmatched.